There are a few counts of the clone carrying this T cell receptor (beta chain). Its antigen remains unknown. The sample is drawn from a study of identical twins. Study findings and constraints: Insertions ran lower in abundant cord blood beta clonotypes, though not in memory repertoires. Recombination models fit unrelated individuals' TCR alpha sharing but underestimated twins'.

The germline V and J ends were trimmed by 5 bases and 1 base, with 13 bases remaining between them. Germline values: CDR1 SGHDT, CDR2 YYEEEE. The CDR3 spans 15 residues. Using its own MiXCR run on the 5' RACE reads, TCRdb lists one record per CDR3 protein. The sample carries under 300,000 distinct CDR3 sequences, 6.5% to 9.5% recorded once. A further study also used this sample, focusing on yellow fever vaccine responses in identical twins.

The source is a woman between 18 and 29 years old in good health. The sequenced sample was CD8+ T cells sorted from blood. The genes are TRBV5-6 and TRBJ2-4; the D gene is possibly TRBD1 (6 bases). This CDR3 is CASRRAGVAKNIQYF. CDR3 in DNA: TGTGCCAGCAGGCGGGCAGGGGTGGCCAAAAACATTCAGTACTTC.